This T cell receptor (beta chain) is from a study of cytomegalovirus exposure and HLA in healthy donors. Points from the study as a whole: Researchers counted around 150 TCR beta chains as cytomegalovirus-associated. The productive fraction for most TCR beta V segments was about 87% or about 30% in an earlier analysis.

With respect to this clone: What it recognizes is unknown.

There are 14 residues in the CDR3. CDR1 is SGHTA, CDR2 FQGNSA, per germline. Trimming removed 5 bases from V and 6 bases from J, with 16 bases in between. The PCR used 60 Vbeta and 13 Jbeta primers. Sequencing was performed with immunoSEQ multiplex PCR; in TCRdb, only in-frame clones are kept and a portion is missing. The repertoire holds roughly 130,000 clones, over 70% seen once, with around 1.9% in the top ten. The chain employs TRBV7-2 and TRBJ2-5, with D tentatively TRBD1 (5 bases). Material for sequencing was PBMCs. The source is a middle-aged woman in good health and CMV-seronegative. The DNA of the CDR3 is TGTGCCAGCAGCCAATTACAGGAATTGCAGACCCAGTACTTC. As protein: CASSQLQELQTQYF.